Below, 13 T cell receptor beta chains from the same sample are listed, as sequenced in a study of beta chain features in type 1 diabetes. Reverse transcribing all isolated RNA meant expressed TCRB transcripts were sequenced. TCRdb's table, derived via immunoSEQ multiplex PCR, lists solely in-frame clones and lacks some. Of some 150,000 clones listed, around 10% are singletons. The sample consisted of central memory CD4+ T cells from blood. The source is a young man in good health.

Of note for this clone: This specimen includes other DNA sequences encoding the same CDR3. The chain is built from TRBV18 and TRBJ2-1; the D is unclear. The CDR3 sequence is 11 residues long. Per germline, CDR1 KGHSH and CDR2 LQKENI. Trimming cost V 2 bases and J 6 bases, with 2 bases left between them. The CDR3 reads CASSPFNEQFF. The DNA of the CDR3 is TGTGCCAGCTCACCATTCAATGAGCAGTTCTTC. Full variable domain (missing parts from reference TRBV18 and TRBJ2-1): NAGVMQNPRHLVRRRGQEARLRCSPMKGHSHVYWYRQLPEEGLKFMVYLQKENIIDESGMPKERFSAEFPKEGPSILRIQQVVRGDSAAYFCASSPFNEQFFGPGTRLTVL.

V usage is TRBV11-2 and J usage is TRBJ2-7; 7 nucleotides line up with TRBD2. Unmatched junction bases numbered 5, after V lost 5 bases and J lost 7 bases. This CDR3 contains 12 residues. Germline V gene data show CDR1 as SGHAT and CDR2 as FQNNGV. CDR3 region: CASSASGQEQYF. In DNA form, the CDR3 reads TGTGCCAGCAGCGCTAGCGGCCAAGAGCAGTACTTC.

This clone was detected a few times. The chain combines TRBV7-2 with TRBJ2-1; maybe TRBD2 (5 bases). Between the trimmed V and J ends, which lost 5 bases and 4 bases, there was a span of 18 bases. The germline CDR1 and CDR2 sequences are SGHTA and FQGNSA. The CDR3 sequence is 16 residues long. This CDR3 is CASSPVGVGGYNEQFF. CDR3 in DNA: TGTGCCAGCAGCCCAGTCGGGGTTGGAGGATACAATGAGCAGTTCTTC.

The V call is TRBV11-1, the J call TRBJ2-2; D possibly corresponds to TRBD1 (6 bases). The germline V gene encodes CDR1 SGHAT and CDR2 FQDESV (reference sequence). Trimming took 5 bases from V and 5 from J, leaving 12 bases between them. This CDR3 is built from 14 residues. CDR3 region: CASSTQGWTGELFF. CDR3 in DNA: TGTGCCAGCAGCACACAGGGTTGGACCGGGGAGCTGTTTTTT.

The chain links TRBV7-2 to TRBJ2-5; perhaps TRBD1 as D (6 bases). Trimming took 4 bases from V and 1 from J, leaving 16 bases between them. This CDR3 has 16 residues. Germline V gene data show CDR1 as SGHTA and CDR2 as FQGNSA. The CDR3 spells CASSSRQVERQETQYF. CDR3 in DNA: TGTGCCAGCAGCTCTAGACAGGTCGAACGCCAAGAGACCCAGTACTTC.

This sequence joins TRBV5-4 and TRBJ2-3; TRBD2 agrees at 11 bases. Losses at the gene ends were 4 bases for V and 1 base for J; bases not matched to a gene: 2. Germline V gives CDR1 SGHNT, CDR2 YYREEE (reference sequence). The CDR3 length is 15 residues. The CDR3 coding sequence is TGTGCCAGCAGCAATAGCGGGAGGGGCACAGATACGCAGTATTTT. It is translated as CASSNSGRGTDTQYF. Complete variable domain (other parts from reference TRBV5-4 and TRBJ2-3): ETGVTQSPTHLIKTRGQQVTLRCSSQSGHNTVSWYQQALGQGPQFIFQYYREEENGRGNFPPRFSGLQFPNYSSELNVNALELDDSALYLCASSNSGRGTDTQYFGPGTRLTVL.

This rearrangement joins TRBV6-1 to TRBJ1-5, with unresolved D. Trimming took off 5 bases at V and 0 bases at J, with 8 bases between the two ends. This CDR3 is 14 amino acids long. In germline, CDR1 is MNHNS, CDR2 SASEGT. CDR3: CASSLDTSNQPQHF. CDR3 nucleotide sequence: TGTGCCAGCAGTCTAGACACTAGCAATCAGCCCCAGCATTTT.

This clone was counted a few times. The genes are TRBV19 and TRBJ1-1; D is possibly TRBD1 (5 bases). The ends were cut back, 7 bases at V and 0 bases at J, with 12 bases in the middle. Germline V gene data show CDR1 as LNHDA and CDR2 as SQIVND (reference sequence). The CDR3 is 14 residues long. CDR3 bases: TGTGCCAGTATCGGGACGGCCATGAACACTGAAGCTTTCTTT. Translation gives CASIGTAMNTEAFF.

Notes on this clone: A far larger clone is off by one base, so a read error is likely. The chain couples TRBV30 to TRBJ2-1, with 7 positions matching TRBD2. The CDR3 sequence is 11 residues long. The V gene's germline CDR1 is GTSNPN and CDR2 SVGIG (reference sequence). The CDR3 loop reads CAGRVYNEQFF. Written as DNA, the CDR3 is TGTGCCGGGAGGGTCTACAATGAGCAGTTCTTC.

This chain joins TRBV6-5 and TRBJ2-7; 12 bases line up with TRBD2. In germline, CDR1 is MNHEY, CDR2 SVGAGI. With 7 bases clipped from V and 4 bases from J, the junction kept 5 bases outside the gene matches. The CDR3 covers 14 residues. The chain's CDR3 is CASTRLAGEYEQYF. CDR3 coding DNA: TGTGCCAGCACCAGACTAGCGGGAGAGTACGAGCAGTACTTC.

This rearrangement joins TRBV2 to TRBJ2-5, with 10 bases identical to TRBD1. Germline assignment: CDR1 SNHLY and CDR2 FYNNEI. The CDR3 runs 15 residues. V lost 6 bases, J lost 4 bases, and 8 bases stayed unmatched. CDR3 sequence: CASSRDRGETETQYF. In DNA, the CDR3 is TGTGCCAGCAGCCGGGACAGGGGTGAGACAGAGACCCAGTACTTC.

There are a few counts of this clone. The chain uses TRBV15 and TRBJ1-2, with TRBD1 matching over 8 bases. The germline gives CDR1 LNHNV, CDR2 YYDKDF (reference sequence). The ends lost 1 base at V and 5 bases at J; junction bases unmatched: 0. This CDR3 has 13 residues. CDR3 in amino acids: CATSRGTGYGYTF. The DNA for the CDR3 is TGTGCCACCAGCAGAGGGACAGGGTATGGCTACACCTTC.

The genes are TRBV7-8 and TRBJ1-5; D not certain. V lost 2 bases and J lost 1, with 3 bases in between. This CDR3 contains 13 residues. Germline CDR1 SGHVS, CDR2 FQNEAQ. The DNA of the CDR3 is TGTGCCAGCAGCTTATCAAGCAATCAGCCCCAGCATTTT. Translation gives CASSLSSNQPQHF.